This T cell receptor beta chain originates from a study of STAT5B mutations in CD4+ large granular lymphocyte leukemia. Concerning this clone itself: The antigen remains undetermined.

Study results and caveats: TRBV06-family usage was enriched in top patient clones (8/27) versus controls (2/35).

The CDR3 is 13 amino acids. CDR1 and CDR2 from the germline V gene are SGHNT and YYREEE (reference sequence). Trimming stripped 1 base from V and 8 bases from J, with 9 bases between. Healthy controls were blood donor buffy coats. The assay was run at survey level. Profiling relied on immunoSEQ multiplex PCR, and the TCRdb table lists in-frame clones only, not all of them. The table lists tens of thousands of clones, 80% to 85% of them singletons. This receptor was identified in a human donor in good health. The source material was CD4+ T cells from blood buffy coats. The chain links TRBV5-4 to TRBJ2-2; D is uncertain. The CDR3 nucleotides read TGTGCCAGCAGCTTGTTGGCGGAGGGGGAGCTGTTTTTT. As protein: CASSLLAEGELFF.